These 13 T cell receptor beta chains were sequenced from one sample in a study of cytomegalovirus exposure and HLA in healthy donors. The PCR contained 60 Vbeta and 13 Jbeta primers. Profiling relied on immunoSEQ multiplex PCR, and the TCRdb table lists in-frame clones only, not all of them. Of fewer than 200,000 clones in the sample, 80% to 90% were seen once. Input material: PBMCs. The receptors originated from a woman younger than 30 in good health and CMV-seronegative.

The gene calls are TRBV4-1 and TRBJ1-2; 9 bases are a match to TRBD1. CDR1 and CDR2 from the germline V gene are MGHRA and YSYEKL. The CDR3 is made up of 14 amino acids. Trimming cost V 4 bases and J 7 bases; bases outside gene matches: 7. In DNA form, the CDR3 reads TGCGCCAGCAGCCCGGTACAGGGGGCGCTTGGCTACACCTTC. This gives the protein CASSPVQGALGYTF.

This chain uses TRBV5-1 with TRBJ2-3, with 8 bases that match TRBD1. The CDR3 is 17 amino acids. Germline lookup yields CDR1 SGHRS and CDR2 YFSETQ. Unmatched junction bases numbered 12, after V lost 0 bases and J lost 6 bases. CDR3 DNA: TGCGCCAGCAGCTTGGCCGCAGGGGGCGCGAGTTTGGATACGCAGTATTTT. This encodes CASSLAAGGASLDTQYF.

The chain is built from TRBV10-3 and TRBJ1-1; D unresolved. The germline V gene encodes CDR1 ENHRY and CDR2 SYGVKD. The CDR3 consists of 13 residues. V was pared by 0 bases and J by 9 bases, with 11 bases between. CDR3 sequence: CAISESPRTKAFF. The CDR3 region has the DNA TGTGCCATCAGTGAGTCTCCCAGAACCAAAGCTTTCTTT.

The V and J genes are TRBV18 and TRBJ1-1; D is unclear. Looked up from germline, CDR1 is KGHSH and CDR2 is LQKENI. V lost 3 bases, J lost 4 bases, and 9 bases lay in between. This CDR3 is 13 amino acids long. The CDR3 DNA is TGTGCCAGCTCACCGATTAAGCGCACTGAAGCTTTCTTT. Protein: CASSPIKRTEAFF.

The chain employs TRBV28 and TRBJ1-1; D is possibly TRBD1 (5 bases). CDR3 length: 11 amino acids. V shed 8 bases and J shed 3 bases, with 7 bases lying between them. Germline V gene lookup returns CDR1 MDHEN and CDR2 SYDVKM. CDR3 in amino acids: CASQGDTEAFF. In DNA form, the CDR3 reads TGTGCCAGCCAGGGCGACACTGAAGCTTTCTTT. The full variable domain, with the rest looked up from reference TRBV28 and TRBJ1-1, is DVKVTQSSRYLVKRTGEKVFLECVQDMDHENMFWYRQDPGLGLRLIYFSYDVKMKEKGDIPEGYSVSREKKERFSLILESASTNQTSMYLCASQGDTEAFFGQGTRLTVV.

The chain joins TRBV10-2 to TRBJ2-3, with a tentative D call TRBD2 (5 bases). The germline gives CDR1 WSHSY, CDR2 SAAADI. V was pared by 2 bases and J by 0 bases, with 12 bases between. This CDR3 contains 16 residues. As DNA, the CDR3 is TGCGCCAGCAGTGAGGGCCCCCGGGGAAGCACAGATACGCAGTATTTT. Protein product: CASSEGPRGSTDTQYF.

This chain uses TRBV28 with TRBJ1-2; D remains ambiguous. Germline loops: CDR1 MDHEN, CDR2 SYDVKM. The V end lost 6 bases, the J end lost 8 bases, and 13 bases lay between the germline ends. CDR3 length: 12 residues. The CDR3 coding sequence is TGTGCCAGCAGCCGACCTACAGAGGGCTACACCTTC. Translating it yields CASSRPTEGYTF.

The chain uses TRBV18 and TRBJ2-7; the D gene is possibly TRBD1 (6 bases). Trimming took 0 bases from V and 3 from J, leaving 12 bases between them. Germline CDR1 reads KGHSH; CDR2 reads LQKENI. The length of the CDR3 is 15 residues. The CDR3, as DNA: TGTGCCAGCTCACCACCGGGACACGGATTCTACGAGCAGTACTTC. Its protein product is CASSPPGHGFYEQYF.

CDR3 sequence: CASSGEGAVDGYTF. The CDR3 bases are TGTGCCAGCAGTGGTGAGGGGGCAGTAGATGGCTACACCTTC. The J gene is TRBJ1-2, the V gene TRBV6-1; 7 nucleotides align to TRBD1. Trimming took 4 bases from V and 6 from J; bases not matched to a gene: 8. Germline CDR1 and CDR2: MNHNS and SASEGT. The CDR3 is 14 residues long.

The chain recombines TRBV6-5 with TRBJ2-1, with 15 bases matching TRBD2. The V and J ends lost 4 bases and 9 bases, in that order; junction bases with no gene match: 7. Germline loops: CDR1 MNHEY, CDR2 SVGAGI. This CDR3 region has 16 residues. The CDR3 DNA sequence: TGTGCCAGCAGTTGGACTAGCGGGGGGGCTCCGGGTGAGCAGTTCTTC. Protein sequence: CASSWTSGGAPGEQFF.

The chain carries TRBV5-1 and TRBJ2-3; the D is unclear. Germline CDR1 is SGHRS and CDR2 is YFSETQ. Trimming stripped 0 bases from V and 6 bases from J, with 11 bases between. The CDR3 contains 14 residues. CDR3 coding DNA: TGCGCCAGCAGCTTGGTCGGGTCCCCGGATACGCAGTATTTT. Translation: CASSLVGSPDTQYF.

The chain couples TRBV11-2 to TRBJ2-7; D possibly corresponds to TRBD2 (7 bases). V was cut by 10 bases and J by 3 bases, with 19 bases left in between. Germline V gene lookup returns CDR1 SGHAT and CDR2 FQNNGV. The length of the CDR3 is 14 residues. CDR3 DNA: TGTGCCACCGGACCTGGGGGGGGGCTCTACGAGCAGTACTTC. Its protein product is CATGPGGGLYEQYF.

This chain uses TRBV6-4 with TRBJ1-6; D is unresolved. This CDR3 is 14 amino acids long. Germline values: CDR1 MRHNA, CDR2 SNTAGT. Trimming removed 8 bases from V and 6 bases from J, with 14 bases in between. DNA of the CDR3: TGTGCCAGCTCGATTTCTCCGGGTAATTCACCCCTCCACTTT. It translates to CASSISPGNSPLHF.